This T cell receptor (beta chain) was documented in a study of Graves' ophthalmopathy and Graves' hyperthyroidism. This CDR3 is built from 16 residues. With V trimmed by 6 bases and J by 3 bases, 9 bases remained unmatched. The germline V gene has CDR1 SQVTM and CDR2 ANQGSEA. RNA transcripts provided the template for amplifying TCR beta CDR3 regions. Second-round multiplex PCR followed a first-round RT-PCR using HTBI primers. One entry per CDR3 protein, called by TCRdb with MiXCR from the multiplex PCR reads. The sample carries 300,000 to 400,000 distinct CDR3 sequences, 15% to 20% recorded once. The table lists this clonotype with many counts.

The clonotype comes from an adult woman with stable Graves' hyperthyroidism. V and J are TRBV29-1 and TRBJ2-7; TRBD2 agrees at 15 bases. Sample: peripheral blood. The CDR3 loop reads CSVSGTSGRHLYEQYF. The CDR3, as DNA: TGCAGCGTCTCCGGGACTAGCGGGAGGCACCTCTACGAGCAGTACTTC.